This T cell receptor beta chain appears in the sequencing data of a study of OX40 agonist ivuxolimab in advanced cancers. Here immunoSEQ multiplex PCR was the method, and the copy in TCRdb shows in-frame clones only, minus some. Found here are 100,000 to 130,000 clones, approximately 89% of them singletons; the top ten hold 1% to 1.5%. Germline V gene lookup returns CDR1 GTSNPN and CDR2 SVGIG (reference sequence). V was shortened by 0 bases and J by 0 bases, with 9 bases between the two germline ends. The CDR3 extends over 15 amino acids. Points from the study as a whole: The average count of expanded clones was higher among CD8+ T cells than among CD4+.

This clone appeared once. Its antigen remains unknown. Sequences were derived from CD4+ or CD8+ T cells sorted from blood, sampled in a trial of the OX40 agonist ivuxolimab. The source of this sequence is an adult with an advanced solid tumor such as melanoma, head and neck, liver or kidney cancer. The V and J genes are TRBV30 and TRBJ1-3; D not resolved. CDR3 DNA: TGTGCCTGGAGTGTACCGCGGGCCTCTGGAAACACCATATATTTT. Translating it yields CAWSVPRASGNTIYF.